This T cell receptor (beta chain) emerged from a study of OX40 agonist ivuxolimab in advanced cancers. General notes on the study: The costimulatory receptor OX40 (CD134) was targeted by ivuxolimab, a fully human IgG2 agonistic monoclonal antibody. Intravenous ivuxolimab was administered to patients every 2 weeks at six dose levels: 0.01, 0.1, 0.3, 1.5, 3 and 10 mg/kg. Of the roughly 50 dose-escalation patients, hepatocellular carcinoma was present in 19, melanoma in some 15, renal cell carcinoma in 9 and head and neck cancer in 9. In the dose-escalation cohort, 70% to 85% of patients were male, and the mean age was around 65 years with a range of about 20 to 80. Prior anti-PD-1, anti-PD-L1 or anti-CTLA-4 therapy was permitted, and about 40% of dose-escalation patients had received checkpoint inhibitors. Partial responses occurred in three dose-escalation patients, of whom one had hepatocellular carcinoma and two had cutaneous melanoma. The purpose of peripheral TCRbeta sequencing was to test whether ivuxolimab changed TCR sequence diversity and led to clonal T-cell expansion. The paper describes the monotherapy dose-escalation part (N of about 52 patients) of the phase I trial of ivuxolimab. The investigation overall reported the following: After ivuxolimab, more expanded clones were found on average in CD8+ T cells than in CD4+ T cells. In the 0.1-3.0 mg/kg groups, partial responders were among the patients with the lowest normalized peripheral clonal expansion, particularly in CD8+ T cells. Which antigens the clonally expanded peripheral T cells were specific for was not determined. Clonal expansion of both CD4+ and CD8+ blood T cells was observed from baseline to week 6 at doses 0.1 to 3.0 mg/kg. Low levels of normalized T-cell clonal expansion were also seen in some patients who did not respond.

The CDR3 covers 15 residues, taking in both the cysteine and the phenylalanine. Kept here is only the CDR3 DNA, which spans 45 bases and is read in frame from base 1. Relative to germline, V is 3 bases shorter and J is 4 bases shorter, with 16 bases between their ends. Based on the germline V gene, the CDR1 and CDR2 sequences are KGHSH and LQKENI. Genomic DNA was isolated from the sorted cells so that the TCRbeta CDR3 region could be sequenced. The immunoSEQ Assay was used to sequence the TCRbeta CDR3 regions. Held by TCRdb, this immuneACCESS table contains in-frame sequences only and omits some clones. Under half of the omission traces to an unresolved V gene where checked; the cause of the rest is unknown. For this sample the table gives over 50,000 clones, of which approximately 83% were detected only once. 4% to 5.5% of the sample rests with the top ten. The trial excluded patients who had a history of autoimmune disease or were on systemic immunosuppression. Peripheral blood for TCR sequencing was collected from all dose cohorts at baseline, on cycle 4 day 1, and on cycle 7 day 1. The samples were drawn from a first-in-human, open-label, multicenter phase I dose-escalation trial of ivuxolimab. The trial enrolled adults with locally advanced or metastatic head and neck squamous cell, hepatocellular, melanoma or renal cell carcinoma. Before TCR sequencing, CD4+ T cells and CD8+ T cells were sorted from peripheral blood as separate populations.

Comments on this clone: This clone's antigen is unknown. No per-base quality is available; no much larger clone lies one base away.

The sample was CD4+ or CD8+ T cells sorted from blood, taken in a trial of the OX40 agonist ivuxolimab. The receptor chain draws on TRBV18 and TRBJ2-7; the D gene could be either TRBD1 or TRBD2, each agreeing at 5 bases. This TCR came from an adult with an advanced solid tumor such as melanoma, head and neck, liver or kidney cancer. The CDR3 is CASSPARDRTYEQYF. The DNA is TGTGCCAGCTCACCGGCCCGGGACCGCACTTACGAGCAGTACTTC.